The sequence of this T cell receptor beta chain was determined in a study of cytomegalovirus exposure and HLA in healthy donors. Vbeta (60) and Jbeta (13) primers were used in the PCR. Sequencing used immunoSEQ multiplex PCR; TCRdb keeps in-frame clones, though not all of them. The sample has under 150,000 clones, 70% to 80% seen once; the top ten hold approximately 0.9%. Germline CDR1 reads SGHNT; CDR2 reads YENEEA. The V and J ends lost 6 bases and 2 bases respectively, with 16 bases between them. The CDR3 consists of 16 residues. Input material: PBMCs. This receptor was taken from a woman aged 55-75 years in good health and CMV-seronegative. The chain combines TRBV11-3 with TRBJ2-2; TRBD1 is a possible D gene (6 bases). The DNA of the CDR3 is TGTGCCAGCAGTACCATCGGGACACTCAACACCGGGGAGCTGTTTTTT. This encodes CASSTIGTLNTGELFF.